The rows below give T cell receptor beta chains drawn from one sample of a study of human T cells and chemical hapten exposure. TCRdb processed the RACE reads anew with MiXCR; each CDR3 protein has one entry. Of about 380,000 distinct CDR3 sequences in the sample, 6% to 7% are singletons; the top ten hold around 6.1%. The source material was whole blood, sampled in connection with sensitization to the hapten diphenylcyclopropenone (DPC). These receptors were taken from a woman aged 18 to 35 with alopecia areata. Some clones in this sample may be carry-over from other donors' samples. CDR3s leave out the opening cysteine and the closing phenylalanine or tryptophan. The size field is filled for only some rows; it gives once, few, many or a size class.

V gene: TRBV9
clone size: few
CDR3 protein: ASSPDGTGIQPQH

V gene: TRBV6-6
clone size: many
CDR3 protein: ASSSRRGGPNTEAF

V gene: TRBV28
clone size: many
CDR3 protein: ASRLPGGNSPLH

V gene: TRBV20-1
clone size: -
CDR3 protein: SARMLAGGRQFQKQF

V gene: TRBV6-6
clone size: many
CDR3 protein: ASSYGSRVNNSPLH

V gene: TRBV12-3/TRBV12-4
clone size: many
CDR3 protein: ASSLSYPDREDGYT

V gene: TRBV12-2
clone size: few
CDR3 protein: ASRLAGGWKNIQY

V gene: TRBV28
clone size: few
CDR3 protein: ASSLRQGHSPLH

V gene: TRBV7-9
clone size: few
CDR3 protein: ASSLSRSGPYEQY

V gene: TRBV28
clone size: -
CDR3 protein: ASNSAGARAELF

V gene: TRBV9
clone size: many
CDR3 protein: ASSPRTGLANEKLF

V gene: TRBV6-2/TRBV6-3
clone size: -
CDR3 protein: ASSYWGLAGGPADTQY

V gene: TRBV12-3/TRBV12-4
clone size: many
CDR3 protein: ASSFSNPSNQPQH

V gene: TRBV18
clone size: few
CDR3 protein: ASSLPPGTAILGANVLT

V gene: TRBV4-3
clone size: few
CDR3 protein: ASSQIGPDYEQY

V gene: TRBV6-2/TRBV6-3
clone size: many
CDR3 protein: ASSYGTVNTEAF

V gene: TRBV23-1
clone size: many
CDR3 protein: ASSQSRLGRLNQPQH

V gene: TRBV6-5
clone size: few
CDR3 protein: ASSSRQGRYNEQF

V gene: TRBV7-2
clone size: many
CDR3 protein: ASRREWTRRAGGYT

V gene: TRBV5-1
clone size: many
CDR3 protein: ASSSVQLGVTEAF

V gene: TRBV6-1
clone size: -
CDR3 protein: ASSEARAGGNEQF

V gene: TRBV7-9
clone size: many
CDR3 protein: ASSLGLHNEQF

V gene: TRBV9
clone size: -
CDR3 protein: ASSSGGAREETQY

V gene: TRBV25-1
clone size: few
CDR3 protein: ASSEPGGLYEQY

V gene: TRBV4-3
clone size: few
CDR3 protein: ASSQDLSEQRELF

V gene: TRBV12-3/TRBV12-4
clone size: -
CDR3 protein: ASKRRGGLNEQF

V gene: TRBV20-1
clone size: -
CDR3 protein: SARSQGTDTQY

V gene: TRBV9
clone size: few
CDR3 protein: ASSFPGTPVGGYT

V gene: TRBV28
clone size: many
CDR3 protein: ASSSLAGSDPTQY

V gene: TRBV10-3
clone size: -
CDR3 protein: AITSGLAGGYNEQF

V gene: TRBV7-3
clone size: many
CDR3 protein: ASSFNILSEAF

V gene: TRBV2
clone size: many
CDR3 protein: ARGQGYEQY

V gene: TRBV12-3/TRBV12-4
clone size: many
CDR3 protein: ASSFAGAQAF

V gene: TRBV20-1
clone size: -
CDR3 protein: SARDPLSSYEQY

V gene: TRBV7-9
clone size: few
CDR3 protein: ASSLGRARRPDPPQH

V gene: TRBV10-3
clone size: many
CDR3 protein: AIRAQGRGKNTEAF

V gene: TRBV10-3
clone size: -
CDR3 protein: AISVGEEGVILAGSPLH